Following are 27 T cell receptor beta chains from one sample sequenced in a study of control samples from healthy donors and cancer patients. Only in-frame clones appear in the TCRdb table, and some are missing; sequencing was by immunoSEQ multiplex PCR. The sample gives about 74,000 clones, 70% to 90% of which show up once; around 5.7% is in the top ten. Sequenced material: blood. Receptor source: a woman in her fifties or sixties in good health.

V usage is TRBV30 and J usage is TRBJ2-3; D unresolved. The germline V gene has CDR1 GTSNPN and CDR2 SVGIG (reference sequence). V gave up 2 bases and J gave up 1 base, with 10 bases separating them. The CDR3 runs 14 residues. The CDR3 here is CAWSTVVRTDTQYF. CDR3 nucleotides: TGTGCCTGGAGTACGGTTGTACGCACAGATACGCAGTATTTT.

The chain employs TRBV7-6 and TRBJ1-1; a weak D match, TRBD1 (5 bases). CDR1 and CDR2 from the germline V gene are SGHVS and FNYEAQ. Trimming took 3 bases from V and 4 from J, leaving 12 bases between them. CDR3 size: 14 residues. The CDR3 region has the DNA TGTGCCAGCAGCTTTAGCCCGACAGCCACTGAAGCTTTCTTT. This encodes CASSFSPTATEAFF.

The chain uses TRBV15 and TRBJ2-2; TRBD2 might be the D (6 bases). V shed 9 bases and J shed 4 bases, with 12 bases lying between them. CDR1 and CDR2 from the germline V gene are LNHNV and YYDKDF (reference sequence). The CDR3 runs 13 residues. The DNA for the CDR3 is TGTGCCACGGGGCTCGGGAGCACCGGGGAGCTGTTTTTT. Protein: CATGLGSTGELFF. The full variable domain, rest sourced from reference TRBV15 and TRBJ2-2, is DAMVIQNPRYQVTQFGKPVTLSCSQTLNHNVMYWYQQKSSQAPKLLFHYYDKDFNNEADTPDNFQSRRPNTSFCFLDIRSPGLGDTAMYLCATGLGSTGELFFGEGSRLTVL.

The table lists this clone with a count of one. The chain couples TRBV5-1 to TRBJ1-3, with a possible D match to TRBD1 (6 bases). Germline CDR1 SGHRS, CDR2 YFSETQ. Trimming removed 4 bases from V and 0 bases from J, with 14 bases in between. The CDR3 spans 16 residues. The CDR3 DNA reads as TGCGCCAGCAGCCCCCTAACAGGGAGCTCTGGAAACACCATATATTTT. Encoded protein: CASSPLTGSSGNTIYF.

This clone appeared a single time. V gene TRBV19 combines with J gene TRBJ2-3; D assignment may be TRBD1 or TRBD2 (7 bases each). The CDR3 runs to 15 residues. Germline assignment: CDR1 LNHDA and CDR2 SQIVND (reference sequence). Trimming took off 6 bases at V and 5 bases at J, with 18 bases between the two ends. The DNA for the CDR3 is TGTGCCAGTAGCCAGGGGGGGCCGGGGGGAGATACGCAGTATTTT. Protein sequence: CASSQGGPGGDTQYF.

This chain links TRBV6-1 with TRBJ1-1, with D possibly being TRBD1 (6 bases). Germline CDR1 MNHNS, CDR2 SASEGT. The CDR3 runs 15 residues. V was shortened by 3 bases and J by 0 bases, with 11 bases between the two germline ends. CDR3 in DNA: TGTGCCAGCAGTGATGTCGACAGGATGAACACTGAAGCTTTCTTT. As protein: CASSDVDRMNTEAFF.

The CDR3 bases are TGCGCCAGCAGCGTCGGGGGGGGAAATTCACCCCTCCACTTT. It codes for CASSVGGGNSPLHF. The rearrangement links TRBV4-1 to TRBJ1-6; D might be TRBD1 (5 bases). The germline V gene has CDR1 MGHRA and CDR2 YSYEKL. V was shortened by 5 bases and J by 7 bases, with 12 bases between the two germline ends. CDR3 size: 14 residues.

The chain joins TRBV6-5 to TRBJ1-5; D not certain. Looked up from germline, CDR1 is MNHEY and CDR2 is SVGAGI. The V end was cut by 5 bases, the J end by 7 bases, with 18 bases between. The length of the CDR3 is 15 residues. CDR3 DNA: TGTGCCAGCAGTCCCCGGTCGAGGGCCGGGCAGCCCCAGCATTTT. This codes for CASSPRSRAGQPQHF.

CDR3 DNA sequence: TGTGCCAGCGAATCGAACTCTGGAAACACCATATATTTT. Translated, it gives CASESNSGNTIYF. The rearrangement uses TRBV19 and TRBJ1-3; D uncertain. V was clipped by 9 bases and J by 0 bases, with 9 bases between them. The CDR3 spans 13 residues. Germline lookup yields CDR1 LNHDA and CDR2 SQIVND (reference sequence).

This chain connects TRBV5-1 to TRBJ2-7, with unresolved D. The CDR3 consists of 13 residues. Trimming stripped 5 bases from V and 5 bases from J, with 14 bases between. CDR1 and CDR2 from the germline V gene are SGHRS and YFSETQ. CDR3 sequence (DNA): TGCGCCAGCAGTGTGAATTACGTCGACGAGCAGTACTTC. This sequence encodes CASSVNYVDEQYF.

The chain recombines TRBV12-3 or TRBV12-4 with TRBJ1-5, with D tentatively TRBD1 (6 bases). Trimming removed 4 bases from V and 8 bases from J, with 9 bases in between. The CDR3 is made up of 12 amino acids. This chain's CDR3 is CASSSGVEPQHF. The CDR3 coding sequence is TGTGCCAGCAGTTCAGGGGTGGAGCCCCAGCATTTT.

The chain links TRBV7-9 to TRBJ1-4; 12 bases fit TRBD1. V lost 1 base, J lost 7 bases, and 10 bases stayed unmatched. Germline V CDR1 and CDR2: SEHNR, FQNEAQ (reference sequence). The CDR3 contains 18 residues. The CDR3 DNA is TGTGCCAGCAGCTTAGGCGGGACAGGGGGCGCATTCGGTGAAAAACTGTTTTTT. Translating gives CASSLGGTGGAFGEKLFF.

This clone has only a few counts. This chain uses TRBV4-1 with TRBJ1-2; D gene ambiguous. Between the trimmed V and J ends, which lost 0 bases and 8 bases, there was a span of 7 bases. In germline, CDR1 is MGHRA, CDR2 YSYEKL. The CDR3 length is 12 residues. This CDR3 reads CASSQDGRGYTF. As DNA, the CDR3 is TGCGCCAGCAGCCAAGATGGTCGGGGCTACACCTTC.

Only a few counts were recorded for this clone. The V gene is TRBV3-1 (or the pseudogene TRBV3-2), the J gene TRBJ2-1; TRBD1 matches 11 bases. V shed 3 bases and J 5 bases; nucleotides not matched to a gene: 9. In germline, CDR1 is LGHDT, CDR2 YNNKEL (reference sequence). This CDR3 region has 17 residues. This CDR3 reads CASSQRGTGGHNNEQFF. Here the CDR3 DNA reads TGTGCCAGCAGCCAGAGAGGGACAGGGGGTCATAACAATGAGCAGTTCTTC.

This rearrangement joins TRBV6-6 to TRBJ1-4; the D gene is possibly TRBD1 (5 bases). This CDR3 is 15 amino acids long. The germline gives CDR1 MNHNY, CDR2 SVGAGI (reference sequence). V was trimmed by 6 bases and J by 8 bases, leaving 19 bases between them. The DNA of the CDR3 is TGTGCCAGCAGCTCACTCTCTGGGGCAGGGGAAAAACTGTTTTTT. Its translation is CASSSLSGAGEKLFF.

This CDR3 reads CASSRDGNLNTEAFF. The CDR3 region has the DNA TGCGCCAGCAGTAGGGACGGGAATCTAAACACTGAAGCTTTCTTT. This chain connects TRBV5-1 to TRBJ1-1; weak D call: TRBD1 (5 bases). Germline CDR1 and CDR2: SGHRS and YFSETQ. Trimming cost V 5 bases and J 2 bases, with 16 bases left between them. The CDR3 length is 15 residues.

The chain carries TRBV3-1 (or the pseudogene TRBV3-2) and TRBJ1-3; D ambiguous. Trimming removed 1 base from V and 0 bases from J, with 7 bases in between. CDR3 length equals 15 residues. Looked up from germline, CDR1 is LGHDT and CDR2 is YNNKEL (reference sequence). The CDR3 loop is CASSQARNSGNTIYF. Here the CDR3 DNA reads TGTGCCAGCAGCCAAGCCCGGAACTCTGGAAACACCATATATTTT.

The chain combines TRBV6-5 with TRBJ2-5; possibly TRBD2 for D (5 bases). CDR1 is MNHEY and CDR2 is SVGAGI in the germline V gene. With 6 bases removed from V and 12 bases from J, the gap between germline ends came to 23 bases. The CDR3 has 14 amino acids. The DNA of the CDR3 is TGTGCCAGCAGCTTGAACGCCTTCGGGGTGTTTGAGTACTTC. Translated: CASSLNAFGVFEYF.

The rearrangement uses TRBV30 and TRBJ1-2; TRBD1 might be the D (6 bases). This CDR3 comprises 15 residues. The V end was cut by 3 bases, the J end by 4 bases, with 18 bases between. Germline CDR1 is GTSNPN and CDR2 is SVGIG (reference sequence). The CDR3 sequence: CAWRTWQGSRYGYTF. The CDR3 region has the DNA TGTGCCTGGAGAACATGGCAGGGGTCTCGCTATGGCTACACCTTC.

This clone was counted a single time. The V call is TRBV7-2, the J call TRBJ2-7, with 8 bases identical to TRBD2. Germline trimming cut 5 bases from V and 7 bases from J; bases unmatched to any gene: 10. The CDR3 length is 14 residues. Per germline, CDR1 SGHTA and CDR2 FQGNSA. CDR3 residues: CASSRAGVAGEQYF. CDR3 DNA: TGTGCCAGCAGCCGGGCGGGGGTAGCGGGGGAGCAGTACTTC.

The chain is built from TRBV29-1 and TRBJ1-1; D gene ambiguous. CDR3 length: 13 residues. CDR1 and CDR2 from the germline V gene are SQVTM and ANQGSEA. Trimming left V 1 base short and J 5 bases short, with 11 bases between. CDR3 sequence: CSVEVGYRTEAFF. The CDR3 bases are TGCAGCGTTGAAGTGGGGTATAGGACTGAAGCTTTCTTT.

This clone was observed a few times. The chain joins TRBV2 to TRBJ1-5, with D hard to call. Trimming shortened V by 7 bases and J by 3 bases, and 7 bases separated the two germline ends. The germline CDR1 and CDR2 sequences are SNHLY and FYNNEI. CDR3 length: 12 residues. CDR3 amino acids: CASKADNQPQHF. In DNA form, the CDR3 reads TGTGCCAGCAAGGCTGACAATCAGCCCCAGCATTTT.

This rearrangement joins TRBV30 to TRBJ1-1, with D perhaps TRBD1 (6 bases). Per the germline V gene, CDR1 is GTSNPN and CDR2 is SVGIG (reference sequence). V was clipped by 2 bases and J by 5 bases, with 9 bases between them. CDR3 length: 12 residues. CDR3 nucleotides: TGTGCCTGGAGTCGCAGGGGAACTGAAGCTTTCTTT. This encodes CAWSRRGTEAFF.

This clone was observed once. The chain carries TRBV5-8 and TRBJ2-1; the match to TRBD1 covers 7 bases. Unmatched junction bases numbered 10, after V lost 3 bases and J lost 7 bases. Germline CDR1 reads SGHTS; CDR2 reads YDEGEE. This CDR3 region has 15 residues. The CDR3 bases are TGTGCCAGCAGCTCTGAGACAGGGTACAGGAATGAGCAGTTCTTC. It yields the protein CASSSETGYRNEQFF.

The chain has TRBV7-8 and TRBJ2-7; 9 positions match TRBD1. V shed 5 bases and J 4 bases; nucleotides not matched to a gene: 12. The CDR3 contains 16 residues. Germline V CDR1 and CDR2: SGHVS, FQNEAQ. CDR3: CASSKSLGQGHYEQYF. DNA for the CDR3: TGTGCCAGCAGCAAGAGTCTAGGACAGGGGCATTACGAGCAGTACTTC.

This chain joins TRBV5-5 and TRBJ2-2, with 10 positions matching TRBD1. In germline, CDR1 is SGHKS, CDR2 YYEKEE (reference sequence). J was trimmed by 4 bases and V by 0 bases; bases with no gene match: 6. The CDR3 is 17 residues long. This CDR3 is CASSLVGTGAVTGELFF. The CDR3 DNA reads TGTGCCAGCAGCTTGGTTGGGACAGGGGCCGTCACCGGGGAGCTGTTTTTT.

V gene TRBV19 combines with J gene TRBJ1-2, with 10 bases identical to TRBD1. The germline CDR1 and CDR2 sequences are LNHDA and SQIVND (reference sequence). The CDR3 is 17 residues long. Trimming removed 7 bases from V and 0 bases from J; junction bases left unmatched: 11. The CDR3 coding sequence is TGTGCCAGTAAAAGAGGGACAGGGGAGCGAGCTAACTATGGCTACACCTTC. This codes for CASKRGTGERANYGYTF.